Described below is a single TCR beta chain sequence and its context. The V and J ends lost 4 bases and 4 bases, in that order; junction bases with no gene match: 10. Per germline, CDR1 SGHKS and CDR2 YYEKEE (reference sequence). The CDR3 consists of 16 residues. In the authors' methods: Scientists estimated how many nucleated cells there were by amplifying reference gene primers. Assay used: immunoSEQ multiplex PCR; TCRdb lists only in-frame clones, some missing. V and J calls and clone size are as listed in that table; D and trimming were resolved from the DNA. The sample lists 200,000 or so clones; more than 70% were seen once. All enrollees were roughly 18 to 89 years old and from about 24 US areas. Categorization into cohorts depended on clinical history that participants reported. The record originates from a study of blood T cell repertoires in COVID-19.

This sequence originates from a woman between 35 and 50 years old with acute COVID-19. Sequenced: PBMCs or T cells enriched from blood (not recorded which). The chain employs TRBV5-5 and TRBJ2-2, with 7 bases aligning to TRBD1. The CDR3 is CASSLGQVMSTGELFF. The DNA of the CDR3 is TGTGCCAGCAGCCTCGGACAGGTTATGAGCACCGGGGAGCTGTTTTTT.